The clone carrying this T cell receptor beta chain was picked up a small number of times. The antigen remains unidentified. This record comes from a study of CD8 T cells in ankylosing spondylitis. Study findings and constraints: The study identified a TCR beta motif of under ten highly homologous variants that appeared characteristic of ankylosing spondylitis blood. Disease-linked clones, CD8+, were relatively rare in peripheral blood. Matched ankylosing spondylitis synovial fluid reportedly showed significant enrichment of disease-linked clones.

Quantitative molecular-barcoded 5'-RACE generated the TCR beta libraries. One entry per CDR3 protein results from TCRdb running MiXCR on the 5' RACE reads. This table holds 470,000 or so distinct CDR3 sequences, more than 25% found once. This CDR3 has 13 residues. Per germline, CDR1 SGHTA and CDR2 FQGNSA. Trimming cost V 1 base and J 7 bases, with 8 bases left between them. Sequencing was performed on blood, either unsorted or a sorted T cell fraction (not recorded which). The chain has TRBV7-2 and TRBJ2-1; D is unresolved. The TCR originated in a male donor with ankylosing spondylitis. CDR3 nucleotide sequence: TGTGCCAGCAGCTTAGTGAGTCAGAATGAGCAGTTCTTC. It is translated as CASSLVSQNEQFF.